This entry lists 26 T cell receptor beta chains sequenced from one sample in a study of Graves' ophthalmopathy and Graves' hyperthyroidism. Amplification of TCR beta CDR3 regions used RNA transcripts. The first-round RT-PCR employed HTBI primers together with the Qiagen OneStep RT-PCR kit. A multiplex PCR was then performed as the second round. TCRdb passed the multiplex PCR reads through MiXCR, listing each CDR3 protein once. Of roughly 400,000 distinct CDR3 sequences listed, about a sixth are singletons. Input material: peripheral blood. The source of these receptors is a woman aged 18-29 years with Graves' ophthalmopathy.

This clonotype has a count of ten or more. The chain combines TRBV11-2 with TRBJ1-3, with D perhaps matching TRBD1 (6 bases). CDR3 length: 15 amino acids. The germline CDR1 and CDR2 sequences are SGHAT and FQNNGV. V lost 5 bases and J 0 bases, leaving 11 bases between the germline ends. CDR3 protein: CASSPGTISGNTIYF. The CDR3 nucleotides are TGTGCCAGCAGCCCGGGGACAATCTCTGGAAACACCATATATTTT. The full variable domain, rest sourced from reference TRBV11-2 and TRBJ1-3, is EAGVAQSPRYKIIEKRQSVAFWCNPISGHATLYWYQQILGQGPKLLIQFQNNGVVDDSQLPKDRFSAERLKGVDSTLKIQPAKLEDSAVYLCASSPGTISGNTIYFGEGSWLTVV.

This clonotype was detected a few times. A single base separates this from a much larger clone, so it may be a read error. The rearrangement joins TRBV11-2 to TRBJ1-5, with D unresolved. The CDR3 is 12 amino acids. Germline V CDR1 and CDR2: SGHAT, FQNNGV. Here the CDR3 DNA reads TGTGACAGCAGCCTTTCCCATGGGCCCCAGCATTTT. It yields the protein CDSSLSHGPQHF.

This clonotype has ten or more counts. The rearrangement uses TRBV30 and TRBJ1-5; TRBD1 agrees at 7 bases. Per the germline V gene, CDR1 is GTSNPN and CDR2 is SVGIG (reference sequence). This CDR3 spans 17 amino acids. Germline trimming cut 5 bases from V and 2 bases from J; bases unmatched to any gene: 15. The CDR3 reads CAWGSQGGRRGNQPQHF. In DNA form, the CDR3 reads TGTGCCTGGGGGTCCCAGGGGGGGCGCCGAGGCAATCAGCCCCAGCATTTT.

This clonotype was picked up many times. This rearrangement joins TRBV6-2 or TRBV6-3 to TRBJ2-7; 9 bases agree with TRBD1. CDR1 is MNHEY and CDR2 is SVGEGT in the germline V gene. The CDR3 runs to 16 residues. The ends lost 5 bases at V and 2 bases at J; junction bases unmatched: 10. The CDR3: CASSAPNRGPPYEQYF. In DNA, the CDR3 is TGTGCCAGCAGTGCCCCCAACAGGGGGCCCCCCTACGAGCAGTACTTC.

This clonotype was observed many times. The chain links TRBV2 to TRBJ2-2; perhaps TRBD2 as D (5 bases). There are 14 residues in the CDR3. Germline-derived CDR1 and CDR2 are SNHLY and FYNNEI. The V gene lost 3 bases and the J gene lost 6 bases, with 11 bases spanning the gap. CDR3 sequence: CASSEGMGAGELFF. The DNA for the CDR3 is TGTGCCAGCAGTGAGGGGATGGGAGCCGGGGAGCTGTTTTTT.

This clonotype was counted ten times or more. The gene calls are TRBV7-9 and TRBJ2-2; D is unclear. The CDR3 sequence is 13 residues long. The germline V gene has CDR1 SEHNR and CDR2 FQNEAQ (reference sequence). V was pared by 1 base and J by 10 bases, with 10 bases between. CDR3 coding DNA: TGTGCCAGCAGCTTAGGACCTCAGCCGGAGCTGTTTTTT. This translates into CASSLGPQPELFF.

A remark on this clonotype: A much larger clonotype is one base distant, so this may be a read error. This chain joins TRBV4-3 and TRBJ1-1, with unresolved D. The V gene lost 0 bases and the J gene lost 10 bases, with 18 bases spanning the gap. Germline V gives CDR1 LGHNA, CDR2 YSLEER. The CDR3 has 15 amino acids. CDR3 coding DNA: TGCGCCAGCAGCCAAGAAGACGGTCTTCTCGCTGGAGCTTTCTTT. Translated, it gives CASSQEDGLLAGAFF.

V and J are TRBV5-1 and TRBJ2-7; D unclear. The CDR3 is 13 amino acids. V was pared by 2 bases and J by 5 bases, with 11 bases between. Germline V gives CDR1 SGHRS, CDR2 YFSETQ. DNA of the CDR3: TGCGCCAGCAGCTTCTCTAGTGGGAACGAGCAGTACTTC. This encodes CASSFSSGNEQYF.

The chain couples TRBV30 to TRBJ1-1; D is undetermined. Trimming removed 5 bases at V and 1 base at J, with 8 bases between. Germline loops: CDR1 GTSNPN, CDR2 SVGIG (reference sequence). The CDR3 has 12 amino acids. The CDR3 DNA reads TGTGCCTGGGGGAATTCGAACACTGAAGCTTTCTTT. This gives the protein CAWGNSNTEAFF.

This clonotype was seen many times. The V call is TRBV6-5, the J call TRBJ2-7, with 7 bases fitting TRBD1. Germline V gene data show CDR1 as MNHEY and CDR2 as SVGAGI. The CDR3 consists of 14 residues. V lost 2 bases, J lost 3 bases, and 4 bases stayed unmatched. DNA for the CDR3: TGTGCCAGCAGTTACACAGGGGCCGGCTACGAGCAGTACTTC. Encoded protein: CASSYTGAGYEQYF.

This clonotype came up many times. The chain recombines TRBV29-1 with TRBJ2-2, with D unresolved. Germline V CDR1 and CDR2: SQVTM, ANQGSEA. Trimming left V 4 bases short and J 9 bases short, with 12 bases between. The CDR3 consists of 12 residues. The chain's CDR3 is CSVALDSRELFF. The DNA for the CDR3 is TGCAGCGTTGCCCTAGACTCTAGGGAGCTGTTTTTT.

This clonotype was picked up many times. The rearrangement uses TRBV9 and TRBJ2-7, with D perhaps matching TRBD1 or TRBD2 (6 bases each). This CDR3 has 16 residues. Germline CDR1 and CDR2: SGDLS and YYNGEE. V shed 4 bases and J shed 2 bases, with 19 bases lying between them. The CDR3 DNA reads TGTGCCAGCAGCCCCCAGGAGGGGGGCCGCACCTACGAGCAGTACTTC. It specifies CASSPQEGGRTYEQYF.

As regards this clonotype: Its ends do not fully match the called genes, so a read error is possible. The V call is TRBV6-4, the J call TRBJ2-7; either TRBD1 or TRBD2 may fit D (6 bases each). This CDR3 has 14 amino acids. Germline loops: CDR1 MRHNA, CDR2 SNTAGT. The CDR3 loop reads CASSYGGRDCEQNF. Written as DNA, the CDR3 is TGTGCCAGCAGTTACGGGGGCAGAGACTGCGAGCAGAACTTC.

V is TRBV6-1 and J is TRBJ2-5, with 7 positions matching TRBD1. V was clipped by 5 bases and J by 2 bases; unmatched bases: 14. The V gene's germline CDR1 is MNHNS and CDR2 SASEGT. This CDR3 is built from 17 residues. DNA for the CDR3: TGTGCCAGCAGTCCCCGCCTAGGGGGCCGGAGACAAGAGACCCAGTACTTC. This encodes CASSPRLGGRRQETQYF.

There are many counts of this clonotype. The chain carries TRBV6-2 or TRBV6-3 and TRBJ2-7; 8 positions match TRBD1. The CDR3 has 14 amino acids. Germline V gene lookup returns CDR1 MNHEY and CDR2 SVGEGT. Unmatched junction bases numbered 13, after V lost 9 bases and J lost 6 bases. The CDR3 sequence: CASLTGDRPAEQYF. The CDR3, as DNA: TGTGCCAGTTTGACAGGGGACCGCCCCGCCGAGCAGTACTTC.

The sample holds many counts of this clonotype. Here the CDR3 reads CASSWDRAGQPQHF. Written as DNA, the CDR3 is TGTGCCAGCAGTTGGGACAGGGCGGGTCAGCCCCAGCATTTT. The chain recombines TRBV6-5 with TRBJ1-5; TRBD1 agrees at 9 bases. V lost 4 bases to trimming and J lost 6 bases; unmatched junction nucleotides: 4. Germline CDR1 is MNHEY and CDR2 is SVGAGI. The CDR3 length is 14 residues.

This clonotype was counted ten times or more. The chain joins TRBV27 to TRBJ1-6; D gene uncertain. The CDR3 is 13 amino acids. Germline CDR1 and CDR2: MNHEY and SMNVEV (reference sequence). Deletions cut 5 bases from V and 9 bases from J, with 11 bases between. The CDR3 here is CASSPPWGSPLHF. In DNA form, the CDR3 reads TGTGCCAGCAGTCCCCCATGGGGTTCACCCCTCCACTTT.

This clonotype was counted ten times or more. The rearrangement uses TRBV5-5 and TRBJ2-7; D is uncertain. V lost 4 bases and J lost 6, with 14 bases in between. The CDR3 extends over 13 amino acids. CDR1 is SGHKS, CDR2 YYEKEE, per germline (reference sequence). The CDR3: CASSPPPGIEQYF. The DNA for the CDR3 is TGTGCCAGCAGCCCTCCCCCTGGGATCGAGCAGTACTTC.

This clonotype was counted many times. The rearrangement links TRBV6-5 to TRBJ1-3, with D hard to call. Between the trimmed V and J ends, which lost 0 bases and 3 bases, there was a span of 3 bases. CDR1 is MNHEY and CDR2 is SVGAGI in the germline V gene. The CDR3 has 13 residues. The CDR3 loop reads CASSYSIGNTIYF. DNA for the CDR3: TGTGCCAGCAGTTACTCGATTGGAAACACCATATATTTT.

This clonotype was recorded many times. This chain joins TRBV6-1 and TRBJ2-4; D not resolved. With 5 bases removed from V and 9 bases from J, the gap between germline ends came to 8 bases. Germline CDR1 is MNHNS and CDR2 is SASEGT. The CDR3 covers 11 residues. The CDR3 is CASSTRGIQYF. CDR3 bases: TGTGCCAGCAGTACACGAGGCATTCAGTACTTC.

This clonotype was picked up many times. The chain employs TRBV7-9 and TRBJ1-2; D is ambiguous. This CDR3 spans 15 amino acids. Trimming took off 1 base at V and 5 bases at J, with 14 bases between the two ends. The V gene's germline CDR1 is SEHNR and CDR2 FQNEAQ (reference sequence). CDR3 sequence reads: CASSLVGGVGYGYTF. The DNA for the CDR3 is TGTGCCAGCAGCTTAGTGGGCGGCGTTGGATATGGCTACACCTTC.

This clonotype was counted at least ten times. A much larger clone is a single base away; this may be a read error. The DNA for the CDR3 is TGTGCCAGCAGTGAAGGAACTAGCGGGGGGATCGACTACGAGCGGTACTTC. Its protein is CASSEGTSGGIDYERYF. V and J are TRBV12-3 or TRBV12-4 and TRBJ2-7; 12 bases are a match to TRBD2. This CDR3 spans 17 amino acids.

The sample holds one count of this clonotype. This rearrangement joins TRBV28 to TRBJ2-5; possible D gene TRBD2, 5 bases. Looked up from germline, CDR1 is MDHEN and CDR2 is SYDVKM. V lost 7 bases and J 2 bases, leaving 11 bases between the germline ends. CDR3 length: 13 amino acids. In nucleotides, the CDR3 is TGTGCCAGCATTGGACTTTCACAAGAGACCCAGTACTTC. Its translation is CASIGLSQETQYF.

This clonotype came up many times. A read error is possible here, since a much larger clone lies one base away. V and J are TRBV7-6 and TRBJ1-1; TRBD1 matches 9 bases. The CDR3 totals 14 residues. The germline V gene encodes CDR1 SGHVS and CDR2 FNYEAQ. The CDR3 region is CASSQRTGDTEASF. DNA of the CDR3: TGTGCCAGCAGTCAAAGGACAGGGGACACTGAAGCTTCCTTT.

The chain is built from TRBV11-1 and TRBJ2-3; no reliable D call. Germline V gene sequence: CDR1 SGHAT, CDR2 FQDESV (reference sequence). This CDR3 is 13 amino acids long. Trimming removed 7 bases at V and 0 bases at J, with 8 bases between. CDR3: CASIGQSTDTQYF. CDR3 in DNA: TGTGCCAGCATCGGTCAGAGCACAGATACGCAGTATTTT.

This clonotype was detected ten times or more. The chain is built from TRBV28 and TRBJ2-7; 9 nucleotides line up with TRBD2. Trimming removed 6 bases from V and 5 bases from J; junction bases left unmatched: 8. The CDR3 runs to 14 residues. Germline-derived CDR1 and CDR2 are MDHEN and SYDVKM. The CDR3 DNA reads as TGTGCCAGCAGGTGGGCGGGAGGGCTGAACGAGCAGTACTTC. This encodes CASRWAGGLNEQYF.